This T cell receptor beta chain was profiled in a study of blood T cell repertoires in COVID-19. Study overall: The United States, Italy and Spain provided the acute and convalescent COVID-19 samples.

Data came from immunoSEQ multiplex PCR; TCRdb stores just in-frame clones and leaves some out. The repertoire holds approximately 300,000 clones, with 85% to 95% as singletons. This CDR3 contains 17 residues. The germline V gene encodes CDR1 SGHAT and CDR2 FQNNGV. V lost 4 bases, J lost 7 bases, and 10 bases stayed unmatched. Within 2 weeks before study entry, exposed participants met a COVID-19 case. This clone was detected a few times. The chain joins TRBV11-2 to TRBJ2-1, with 13 bases fitting TRBD2. Sequencing was carried out using PBMCs or T cells enriched from blood (not recorded which). The clonotype comes from a woman in her twenties or thirties who had been exposed to COVID-19. The CDR3 coding sequence is TGTGCCAGCAGCTCATCACTACTAGCGGGGGGGCGGAATGAGCAGTTCTTC. This sequence encodes CASSSSLLAGGRNEQFF.